What follows describes a single T cell receptor (beta chain). Its antigen is unidentified. TCRdb re-derived calls from the 5' RACE reads in MiXCR, one entry per CDR3 protein. Here the sample spans 470,000 or so distinct CDR3 sequences, around 25% being singletons. The CDR3 contains 13 residues. Per germline, CDR1 SGHRS and CDR2 YFSETQ. Trimming left V 3 bases short and J 8 bases short, with 14 bases between. This sample was included in a study of T-cell memory formation after mild COVID-19. Study-wide results and limits: The authors left the SARS-CoV-2 specificity of second-wave clones peaking on day 37 unconfirmed.

This rearrangement joins TRBV5-1 to TRBJ1-1; the D gene is possibly TRBD1 (6 bases). The TCR originated in an adult woman who had mild COVID-19 (a few samples of this study predate the infection). Cell type and time point are not known. The specimen was PBMCs or a T cell subset sorted from them (not recorded which). Here the CDR3 reads CASSSGQSVEAFF. The CDR3 region has the DNA TGCGCCAGCAGCTCCGGACAGAGTGTCGAAGCTTTCTTT.